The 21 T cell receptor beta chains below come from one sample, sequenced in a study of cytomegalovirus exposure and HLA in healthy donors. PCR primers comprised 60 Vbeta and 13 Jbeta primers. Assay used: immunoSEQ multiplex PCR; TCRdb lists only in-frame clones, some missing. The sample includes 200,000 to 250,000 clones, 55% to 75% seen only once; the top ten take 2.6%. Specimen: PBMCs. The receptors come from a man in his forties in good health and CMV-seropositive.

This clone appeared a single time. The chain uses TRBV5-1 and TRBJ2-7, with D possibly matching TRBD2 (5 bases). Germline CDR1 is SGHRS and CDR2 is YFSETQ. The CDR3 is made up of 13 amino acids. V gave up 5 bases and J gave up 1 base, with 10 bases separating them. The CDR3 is CASSVGESYEQYF. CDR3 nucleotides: TGCGCCAGCAGTGTCGGGGAATCCTACGAGCAGTACTTC.

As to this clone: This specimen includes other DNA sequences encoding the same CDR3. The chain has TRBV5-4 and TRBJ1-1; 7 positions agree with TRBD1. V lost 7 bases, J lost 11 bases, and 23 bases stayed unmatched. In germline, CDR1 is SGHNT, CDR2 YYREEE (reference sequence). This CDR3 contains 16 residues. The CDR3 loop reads CASGSSTGAGSPFAFF. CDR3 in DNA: TGTGCCAGCGGGTCATCTACAGGGGCTGGTTCCCCTTTCGCTTTCTTT.

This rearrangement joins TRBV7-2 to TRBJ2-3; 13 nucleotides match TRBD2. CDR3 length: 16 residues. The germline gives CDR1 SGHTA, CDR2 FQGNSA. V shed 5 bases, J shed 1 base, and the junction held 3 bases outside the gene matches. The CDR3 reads CASSLGTSGGTDTQYF. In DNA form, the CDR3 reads TGTGCCAGCAGCCTCGGGACTAGCGGGGGCACAGATACGCAGTATTTT. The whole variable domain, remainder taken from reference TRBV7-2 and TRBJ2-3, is GAGVSQSPSNKVTEKGKDVELRCDPISGHTALYWYRQSLGQGLEFLIYFQGNSAPDKSGLPSDRFSAERTGGSVSTLTIQRTQQEDSAVYLCASSLGTSGGTDTQYFGPGTRLTVL.

The CDR3: CASSLVGGLNTEAFF. CDR3 DNA sequence: TGCGCCAGCAGCTTGGTGGGGGGGTTGAACACTGAAGCTTTCTTT. The chain is built from TRBV5-1 and TRBJ1-1; maybe TRBD1 (5 bases). CDR3 size: 15 residues. V was cut by 0 bases and J by 0 bases, with 9 bases left in between. Germline V gives CDR1 SGHRS, CDR2 YFSETQ.

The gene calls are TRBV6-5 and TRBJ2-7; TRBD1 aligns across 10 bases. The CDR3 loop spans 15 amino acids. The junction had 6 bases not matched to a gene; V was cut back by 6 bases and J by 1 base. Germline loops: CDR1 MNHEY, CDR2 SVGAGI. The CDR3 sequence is CASRPPGQGSYEQYF. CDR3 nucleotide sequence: TGTGCCAGCAGACCTCCGGGACAGGGGTCCTACGAGCAGTACTTC.

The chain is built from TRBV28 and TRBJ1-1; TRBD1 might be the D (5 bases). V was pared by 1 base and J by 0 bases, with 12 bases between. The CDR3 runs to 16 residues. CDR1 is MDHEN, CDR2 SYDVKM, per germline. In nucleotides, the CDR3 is TGTGCCAGCAGTTTATATTCCGGGGGGGTGAACACTGAAGCTTTCTTT. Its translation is CASSLYSGGVNTEAFF.

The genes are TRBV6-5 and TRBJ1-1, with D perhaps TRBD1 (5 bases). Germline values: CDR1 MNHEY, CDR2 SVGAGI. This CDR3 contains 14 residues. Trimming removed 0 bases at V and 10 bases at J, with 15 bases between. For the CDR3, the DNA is TGTGCCAGCAGTTACTCGAGACAGAGCTTGTCAGCTTTCTTT. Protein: CASSYSRQSLSAFF.

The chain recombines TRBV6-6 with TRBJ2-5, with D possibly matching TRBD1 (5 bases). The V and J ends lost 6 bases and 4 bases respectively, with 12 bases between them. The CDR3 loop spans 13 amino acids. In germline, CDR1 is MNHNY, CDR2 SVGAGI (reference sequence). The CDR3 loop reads CASSVGVRETQYF. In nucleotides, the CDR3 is TGTGCCAGCAGCGTAGGGGTTCGAGAGACCCAGTACTTC.

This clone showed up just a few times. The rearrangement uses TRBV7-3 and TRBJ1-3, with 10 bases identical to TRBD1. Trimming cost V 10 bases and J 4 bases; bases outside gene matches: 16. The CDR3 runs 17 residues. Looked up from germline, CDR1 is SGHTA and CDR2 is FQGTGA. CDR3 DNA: TGTGCCAACCCGGGACAGGGGATTTGCTTGAAGGGAAACACCATATATTTT. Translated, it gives CANPGQGICLKGNTIYF. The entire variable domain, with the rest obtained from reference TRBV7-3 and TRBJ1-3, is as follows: GAGVSQTPSNKVTEKGKYVELRCDPISGHTALYWYRQSLGQGPEFLIYFQGTGAADDSGLPNDRFFAVRPEGSVSTLKIQRTERGDSAVYLCANPGQGICLKGNTIYFGEGSWLTVV.

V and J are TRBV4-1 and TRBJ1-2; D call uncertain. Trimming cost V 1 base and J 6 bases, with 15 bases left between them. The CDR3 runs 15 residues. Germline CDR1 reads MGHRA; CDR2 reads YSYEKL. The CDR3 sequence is CASSQGEGWHDGYTF. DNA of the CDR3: TGCGCCAGCAGCCAAGGGGAGGGTTGGCACGATGGCTACACCTTC.

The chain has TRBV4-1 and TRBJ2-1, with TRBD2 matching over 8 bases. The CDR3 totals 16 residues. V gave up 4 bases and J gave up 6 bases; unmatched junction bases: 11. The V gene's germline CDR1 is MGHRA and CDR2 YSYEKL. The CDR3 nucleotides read TGCGCCAGCAGCCTTCACAGAGCGGGGGACCTCAATGAGCAGTTCTTC. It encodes CASSLHRAGDLNEQFF.

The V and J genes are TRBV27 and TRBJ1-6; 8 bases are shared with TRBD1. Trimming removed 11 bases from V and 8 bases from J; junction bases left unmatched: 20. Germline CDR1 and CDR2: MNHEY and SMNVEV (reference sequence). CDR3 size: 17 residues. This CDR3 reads CAVGGRQGSRYDSPLHF. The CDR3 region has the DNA TGTGCCGTCGGGGGGAGACAGGGGTCGCGATACGATTCACCCCTCCACTTT.

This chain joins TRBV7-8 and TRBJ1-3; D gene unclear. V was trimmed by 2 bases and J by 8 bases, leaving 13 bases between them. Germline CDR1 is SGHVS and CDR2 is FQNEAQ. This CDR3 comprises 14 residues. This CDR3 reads CASSLFRQADTIYF. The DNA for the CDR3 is TGTGCCAGCAGCTTATTTAGGCAGGCAGACACCATATATTTT.

CDR3 sequence (DNA): TGTGCCAGCACTCCAAGCGGGGACCAAGAGACCCAGTACTTC. Amino acid sequence: CASTPSGDQETQYF. The chain is built from TRBV6-5 and TRBJ2-5; TRBD2 matches 7 bases. The CDR3 runs to 14 residues. V was clipped by 7 bases and J by 0 bases; unmatched bases: 5. Germline lookup yields CDR1 MNHEY and CDR2 SVGAGI.

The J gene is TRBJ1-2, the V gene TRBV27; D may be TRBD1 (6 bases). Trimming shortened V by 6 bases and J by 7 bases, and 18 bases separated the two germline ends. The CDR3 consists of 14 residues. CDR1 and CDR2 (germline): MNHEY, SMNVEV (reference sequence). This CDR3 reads CASSFTGTSFGYTF. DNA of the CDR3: TGTGCCAGCAGCTTTACAGGGACCTCTTTTGGCTACACCTTC.

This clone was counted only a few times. The chain's CDR3 is CASSFPPGQGNQPQHF. CDR3 nucleotide sequence: TGTGCCAGCAGTTTCCCGCCGGGACAGGGAAATCAGCCCCAGCATTTT. The rearrangement joins TRBV28 to TRBJ1-5; TRBD1 agrees at 9 bases. This CDR3 has 16 amino acids. J was trimmed by 4 bases and V by 3 bases; bases with no gene match: 7. CDR1 and CDR2 from the germline V gene are MDHEN and SYDVKM.

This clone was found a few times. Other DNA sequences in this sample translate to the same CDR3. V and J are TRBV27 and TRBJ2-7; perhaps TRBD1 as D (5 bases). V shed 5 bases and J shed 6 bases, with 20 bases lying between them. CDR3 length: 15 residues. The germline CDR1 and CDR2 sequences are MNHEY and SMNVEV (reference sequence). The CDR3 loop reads CASSVMFLGAREQYF. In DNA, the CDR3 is TGTGCCAGCAGTGTCATGTTCCTTGGGGCTCGCGAGCAGTACTTC.

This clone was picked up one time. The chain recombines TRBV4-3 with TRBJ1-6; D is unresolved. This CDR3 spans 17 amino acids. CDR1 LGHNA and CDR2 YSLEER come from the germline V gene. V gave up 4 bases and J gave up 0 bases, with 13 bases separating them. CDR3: CASSLWTGFSYNSPLHF. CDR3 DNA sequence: TGCGCCAGCAGCCTCTGGACGGGATTCTCCTATAATTCACCCCTCCACTTT.

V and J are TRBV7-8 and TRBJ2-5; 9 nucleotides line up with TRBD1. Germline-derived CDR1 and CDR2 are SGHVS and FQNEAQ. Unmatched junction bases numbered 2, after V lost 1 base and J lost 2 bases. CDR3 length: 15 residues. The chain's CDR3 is CASSLGTGEQETQYF. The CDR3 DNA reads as TGTGCCAGCAGCTTAGGGACAGGGGAGCAAGAGACCCAGTACTTC.

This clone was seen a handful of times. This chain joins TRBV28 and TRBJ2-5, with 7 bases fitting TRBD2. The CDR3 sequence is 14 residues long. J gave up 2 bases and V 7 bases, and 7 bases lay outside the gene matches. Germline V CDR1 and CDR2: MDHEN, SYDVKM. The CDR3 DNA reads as TGTGCCAGCACCCCGGGGGGTACACAAGAGACCCAGTACTTC. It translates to CASTPGGTQETQYF.

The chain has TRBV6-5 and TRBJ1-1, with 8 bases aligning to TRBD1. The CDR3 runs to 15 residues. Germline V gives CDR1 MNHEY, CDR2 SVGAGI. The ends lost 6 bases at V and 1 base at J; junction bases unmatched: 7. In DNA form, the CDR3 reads TGTGCCAGCAGCACAACCGGGACAGGGAACACTGAAGCTTTCTTT. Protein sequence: CASSTTGTGNTEAFF.